The clone carrying this T cell receptor beta chain was observed a single time. J gave up 6 bases and V 10 bases, and 11 bases lay outside the gene matches. This CDR3 region has 13 residues. Germline CDR1 and CDR2: MNHNY and SVGAGI (reference sequence). Sequencing used immunoSEQ multiplex PCR; TCRdb keeps in-frame clones, though not all of them. The sample has over 200,000 clones, approximately 82% seen once; the top ten hold less than 15%. The data were obtained in a study of blood T cell repertoires in COVID-19. At the level of the study: The study drew acute and convalescent COVID-19 samples from the United States, Italy and Spain.

The TCR comes from a woman between 40 and 50 years old with acute or convalescent COVID-19. The sequencing sample was made of peripheral blood. V and J are TRBV6-6 and TRBJ1-2, with 7 bases matching TRBD1. In DNA form, the CDR3 reads TGTGCCACCACCAGACAGGGTTGGGATGGCTACACCTTC. It codes for CATTRQGWDGYTF.